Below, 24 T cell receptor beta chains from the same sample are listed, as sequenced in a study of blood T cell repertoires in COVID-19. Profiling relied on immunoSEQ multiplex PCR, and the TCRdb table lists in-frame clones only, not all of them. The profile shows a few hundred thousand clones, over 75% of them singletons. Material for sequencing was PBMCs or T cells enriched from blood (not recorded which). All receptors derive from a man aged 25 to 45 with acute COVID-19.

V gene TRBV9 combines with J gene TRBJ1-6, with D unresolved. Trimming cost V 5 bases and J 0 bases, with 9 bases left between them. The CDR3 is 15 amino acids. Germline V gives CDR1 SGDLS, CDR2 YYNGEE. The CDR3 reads CASSVHSSYNSPLHF. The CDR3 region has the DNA TGTGCCAGCAGTGTTCACAGCTCCTATAATTCACCCCTCCACTTT.

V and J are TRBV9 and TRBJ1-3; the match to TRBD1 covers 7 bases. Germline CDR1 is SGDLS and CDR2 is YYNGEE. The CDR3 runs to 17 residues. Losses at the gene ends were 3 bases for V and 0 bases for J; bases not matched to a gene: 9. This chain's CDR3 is CASSEGAHVNSGNTIYF. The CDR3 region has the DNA TGTGCCAGCAGCGAGGGGGCACACGTCAACTCTGGAAACACCATATATTTT.

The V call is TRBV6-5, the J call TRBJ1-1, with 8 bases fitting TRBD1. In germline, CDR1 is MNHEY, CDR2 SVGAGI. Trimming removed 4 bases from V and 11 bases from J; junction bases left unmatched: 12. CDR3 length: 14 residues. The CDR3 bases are TGTGCCAGCAGTTCGGCGGCAGGGGGCGCTCGGGCTTTCTTT. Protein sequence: CASSSAAGGARAFF.

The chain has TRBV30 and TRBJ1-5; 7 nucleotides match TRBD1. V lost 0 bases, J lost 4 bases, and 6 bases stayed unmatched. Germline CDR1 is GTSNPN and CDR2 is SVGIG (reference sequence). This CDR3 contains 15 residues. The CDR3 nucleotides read TGTGCCTGGAGTGTACAGTCAGGGGGAAATCAGCCCCAGCATTTT. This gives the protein CAWSVQSGGNQPQHF.

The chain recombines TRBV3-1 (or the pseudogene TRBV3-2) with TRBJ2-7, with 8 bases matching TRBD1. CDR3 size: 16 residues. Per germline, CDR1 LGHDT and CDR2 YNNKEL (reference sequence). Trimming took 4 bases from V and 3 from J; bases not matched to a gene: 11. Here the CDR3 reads CASSRFWTGRYYEQYF. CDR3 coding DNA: TGTGCCAGCAGCCGGTTCTGGACAGGGCGGTACTACGAGCAGTACTTC.

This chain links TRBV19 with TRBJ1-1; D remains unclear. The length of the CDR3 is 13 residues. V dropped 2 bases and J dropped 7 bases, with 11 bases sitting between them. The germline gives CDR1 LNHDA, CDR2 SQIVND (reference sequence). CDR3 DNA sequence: TGTGCCAGTAGTATATTATCAGCGGTTGAAGCTTTCTTT. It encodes CASSILSAVEAFF.

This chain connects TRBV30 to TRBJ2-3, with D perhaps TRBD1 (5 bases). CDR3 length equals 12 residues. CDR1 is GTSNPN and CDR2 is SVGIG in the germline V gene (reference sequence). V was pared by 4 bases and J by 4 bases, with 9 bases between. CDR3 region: CAWKGLPDTQYF. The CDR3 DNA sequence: TGTGCCTGGAAGGGGCTCCCAGATACGCAGTATTTT.

CDR3 nucleotides: TGTGCCAGCAGCCCCGGGACAAACACCGGGGAGCTGTTTTTT. This encodes CASSPGTNTGELFF. The genes are TRBV7-3 and TRBJ2-2; perhaps TRBD1 as D (6 bases). The CDR3 extends over 14 amino acids. The germline CDR1 and CDR2 sequences are SGHTA and FQGTGA. With 5 bases removed from V and 2 bases from J, the gap between germline ends came to 9 bases.

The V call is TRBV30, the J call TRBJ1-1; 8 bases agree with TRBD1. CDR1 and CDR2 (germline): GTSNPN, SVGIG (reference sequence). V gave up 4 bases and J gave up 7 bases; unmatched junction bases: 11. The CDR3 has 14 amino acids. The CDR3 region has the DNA TGTGCCTGGAAAGCCCCAGGGGGCTACGGTGAAGCTTTCTTT. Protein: CAWKAPGGYGEAFF.

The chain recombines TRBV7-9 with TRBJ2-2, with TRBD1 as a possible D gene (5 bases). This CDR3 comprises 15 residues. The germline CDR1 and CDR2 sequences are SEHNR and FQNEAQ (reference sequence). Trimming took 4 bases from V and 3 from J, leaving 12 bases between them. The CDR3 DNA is TGTGCCAGCAGCTCTCCAGGGCAGGACACCGGGGAGCTGTTTTTT. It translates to CASSSPGQDTGELFF. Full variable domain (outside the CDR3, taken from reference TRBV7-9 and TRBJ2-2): DTGVSQNPRHKITKRGQNVTFRCDPISEHNRLYWYRQTLGQGPEFLTYFQNEAQLEKSRLLSDRFSAERPKGSFSTLEIQRTEQGDSAMYLCASSSPGQDTGELFFGEGSRLTVL.

This chain's CDR3 is CASSHNPLGNQPQHF. The DNA for the CDR3 is TGTGCCAGCAGCCACAACCCGCTCGGCAATCAGCCCCAGCATTTT. V gene TRBV5-5 combines with J gene TRBJ1-5; no clear D. Germline CDR1 reads SGHKS; CDR2 reads YYEKEE (reference sequence). The V gene lost 4 bases and the J gene lost 2 bases, with 13 bases spanning the gap. This CDR3 comprises 15 residues.

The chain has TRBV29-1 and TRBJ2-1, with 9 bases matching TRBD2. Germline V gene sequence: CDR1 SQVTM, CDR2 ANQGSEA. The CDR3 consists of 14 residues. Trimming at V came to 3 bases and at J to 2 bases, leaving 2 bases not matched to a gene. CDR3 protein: CSVDGGGAYNEQFF. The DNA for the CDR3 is TGCAGCGTTGACGGCGGGGGGGCCTACAATGAGCAGTTCTTC.

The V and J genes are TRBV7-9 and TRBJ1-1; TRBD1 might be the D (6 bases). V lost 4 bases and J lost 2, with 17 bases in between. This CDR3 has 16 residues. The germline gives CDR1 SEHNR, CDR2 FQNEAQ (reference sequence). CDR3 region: CASSSPNQGYNTEAFF. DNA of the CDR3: TGTGCCAGCAGCTCCCCTAATCAGGGGTACAACACTGAAGCTTTCTTT.

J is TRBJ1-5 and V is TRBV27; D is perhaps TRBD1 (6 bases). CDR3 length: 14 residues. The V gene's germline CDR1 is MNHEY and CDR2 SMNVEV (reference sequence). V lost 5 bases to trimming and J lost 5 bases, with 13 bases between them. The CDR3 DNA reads TGTGCCAGCAGTCCCCGGACAGCCGATCAGCCCCAGCATTTT. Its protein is CASSPRTADQPQHF.

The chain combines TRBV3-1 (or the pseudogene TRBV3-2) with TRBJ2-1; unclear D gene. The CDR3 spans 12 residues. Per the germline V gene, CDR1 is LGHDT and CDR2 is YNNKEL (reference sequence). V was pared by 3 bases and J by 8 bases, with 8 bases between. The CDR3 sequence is CASSHRVHEQFF. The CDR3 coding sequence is TGTGCCAGCAGCCACCGGGTCCATGAGCAGTTCTTC.

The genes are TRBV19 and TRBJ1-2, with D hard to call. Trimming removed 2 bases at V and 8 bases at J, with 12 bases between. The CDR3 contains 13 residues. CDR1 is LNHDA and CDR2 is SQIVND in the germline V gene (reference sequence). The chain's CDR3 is CASSIMQYGGYTF. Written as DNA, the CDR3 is TGTGCCAGTAGTATAATGCAGTACGGGGGCTACACCTTC.

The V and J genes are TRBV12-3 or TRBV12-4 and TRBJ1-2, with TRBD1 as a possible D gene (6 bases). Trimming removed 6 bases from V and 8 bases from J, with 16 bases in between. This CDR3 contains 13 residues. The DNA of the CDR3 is TGTGCCAGCAGCATATCGACAGGTCGGGGCTACACCTTC. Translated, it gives CASSISTGRGYTF.

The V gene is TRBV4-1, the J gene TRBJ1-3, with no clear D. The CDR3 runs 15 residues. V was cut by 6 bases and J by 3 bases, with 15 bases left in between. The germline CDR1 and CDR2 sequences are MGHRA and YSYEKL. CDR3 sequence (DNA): TGCGCCAGCAGTCCAGTGCGGGGAGATGGAAACACCATATATTTT. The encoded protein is CASSPVRGDGNTIYF.

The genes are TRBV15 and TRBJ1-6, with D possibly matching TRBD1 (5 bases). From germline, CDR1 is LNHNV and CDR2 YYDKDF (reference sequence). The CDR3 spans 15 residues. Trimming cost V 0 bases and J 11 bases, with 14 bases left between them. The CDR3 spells CATSREGSGGTPLHF. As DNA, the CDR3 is TGTGCCACCAGCAGAGAAGGCTCGGGGGGTACACCCCTCCACTTT.

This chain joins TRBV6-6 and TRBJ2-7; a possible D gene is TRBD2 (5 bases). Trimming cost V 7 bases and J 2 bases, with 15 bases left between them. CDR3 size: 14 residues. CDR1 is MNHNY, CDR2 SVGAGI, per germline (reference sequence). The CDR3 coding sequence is TGTGCCAGCAACCTGGACGGACTTACCTACGAGCAGTACTTC. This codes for CASNLDGLTYEQYF.

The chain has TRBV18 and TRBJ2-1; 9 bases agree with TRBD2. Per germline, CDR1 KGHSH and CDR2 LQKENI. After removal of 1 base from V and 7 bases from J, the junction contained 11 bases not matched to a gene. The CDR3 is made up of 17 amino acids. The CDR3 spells CASSPRNWAGGNNEQFF. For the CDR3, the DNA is TGTGCCAGCTCACCACGAAACTGGGCGGGGGGGAATAATGAGCAGTTCTTC.

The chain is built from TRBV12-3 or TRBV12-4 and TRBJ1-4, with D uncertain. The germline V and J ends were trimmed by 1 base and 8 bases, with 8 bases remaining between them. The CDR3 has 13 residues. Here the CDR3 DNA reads TGTGCCAGCAGTTTAGGGCCGAGGGAAAAACTGTTTTTT. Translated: CASSLGPREKLFF.

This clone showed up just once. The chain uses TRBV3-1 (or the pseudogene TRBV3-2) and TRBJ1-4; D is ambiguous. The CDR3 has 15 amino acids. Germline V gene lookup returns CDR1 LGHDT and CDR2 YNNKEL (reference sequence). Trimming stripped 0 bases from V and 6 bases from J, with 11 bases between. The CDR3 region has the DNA TGTGCCAGCAGCCAAGATGCCAACAAATATGAAAAACTGTTTTTT. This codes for CASSQDANKYEKLFF.

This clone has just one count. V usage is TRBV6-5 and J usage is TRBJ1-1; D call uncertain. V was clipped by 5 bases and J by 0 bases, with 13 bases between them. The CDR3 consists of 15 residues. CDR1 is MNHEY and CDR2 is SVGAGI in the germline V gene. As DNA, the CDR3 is TGTGCCAGCAGTACCCCGGGGAGACTGAACACTGAAGCTTTCTTT. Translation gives CASSTPGRLNTEAFF.